These 8 T cell receptor beta chains originate from one sample sequenced in a study of blood T cell repertoires in COVID-19. Assay used: immunoSEQ multiplex PCR; TCRdb lists only in-frame clones, some missing. Of just over 150,000 clones in the sample, around 87% were seen once. The sequenced sample was peripheral blood. These receptor sequences come from a woman between 35 and 50 years old with acute or convalescent COVID-19.

Only one count was recorded for this clone. The J gene is TRBJ2-1, the V gene TRBV29-1; no definite D call. Trimming shortened V by 0 bases and J by 9 bases, and 15 bases separated the two germline ends. The CDR3 sequence is 14 residues long. Per the germline V gene, CDR1 is SQVTM and CDR2 is ANQGSEA. CDR3 amino acids: CSVEDGLPLGEQFF. CDR3 sequence (DNA): TGCAGCGTTGAAGACGGCCTACCGCTAGGTGAGCAGTTCTTC.

This chain joins TRBV10-3 and TRBJ2-7; D possibly corresponds to TRBD2 (7 bases). CDR1 is ENHRY and CDR2 is SYGVKD in the germline V gene. The V gene lost 11 bases and the J gene lost 2 bases, with 19 bases spanning the gap. The CDR3 has 14 residues. CDR3 region: CAAQNRGGAYEQYF. In DNA, the CDR3 is TGTGCCGCCCAGAATAGGGGGGGTGCCTACGAGCAGTACTTC.

The rearrangement uses TRBV7-6 and TRBJ2-3; D gene ambiguous. Germline V gene lookup returns CDR1 SGHVS and CDR2 FNYEAQ. This CDR3 comprises 16 residues. V lost 1 base and J lost 0, with 11 bases in between. The CDR3 DNA follows: TGTGCCAGCAGCTTAGAGGCCGAGACTAGCACAGATACGCAGTATTTT. Residues: CASSLEAETSTDTQYF.

The chain joins TRBV12-3 or TRBV12-4 to TRBJ1-1; perhaps TRBD1 as D (6 bases). V dropped 3 bases and J dropped 8 bases, with 10 bases sitting between them. This CDR3 spans 12 amino acids. CDR3 coding DNA: TGTGCCAGCAGTTTTACCGGGACAGAAGCTTTCTTT. It translates to CASSFTGTEAFF.

The V call is TRBV28, the J call TRBJ1-2; TRBD1 is a possible D gene (5 bases). Germline V gene sequence: CDR1 MDHEN, CDR2 SYDVKM. The V end was cut by 6 bases, the J end by 3 bases, with 20 bases between. The CDR3 is 16 amino acids. The CDR3 protein is CASSVNPPNRHYGYTF. The CDR3 nucleotides read TGTGCCAGCAGCGTAAATCCCCCTAACAGGCACTATGGCTACACCTTC.

The chain carries TRBV13 and TRBJ2-7, with 11 bases that match TRBD2. Germline CDR1 is PRHDT and CDR2 is FYEKMQ (reference sequence). J was trimmed by 7 bases and V by 5 bases; bases with no gene match: 7. The CDR3 is 14 residues long. This chain's CDR3 is CASSPGLADTEQYF. Here the CDR3 DNA reads TGTGCCAGCAGCCCGGGACTAGCGGACACAGAGCAGTACTTC.

V and J are TRBV6-5 and TRBJ1-1; TRBD1 is a possible D gene (5 bases). This CDR3 comprises 15 residues. V was pared by 6 bases and J by 4 bases, with 18 bases between. Per germline, CDR1 MNHEY and CDR2 SVGAGI. The CDR3 DNA is TGTGCCAGCAGACCAGACAGACTGGCGCTCACTGAAGCTTTCTTT. Translating gives CASRPDRLALTEAFF.

In DNA form, the CDR3 reads TGTGCCAGCAGCCAAGAAGGAGCCGGGGAGCTGTTTTTT. It codes for CASSQEGAGELFF. The chain uses TRBV3-1 (or the pseudogene TRBV3-2) and TRBJ2-2; D gene ambiguous. CDR1 and CDR2 from the germline V gene are LGHDT and YNNKEL (reference sequence). Between the trimmed V and J ends, which lost 0 bases and 6 bases, there was a span of 5 bases. The CDR3 runs 13 residues.